Only one count was recorded for the clone carrying this T cell receptor beta chain. Antigen unknown. CDR3 size: 14 residues. Germline loops: CDR1 MNHNY, CDR2 SVGAGI (reference sequence). V lost 2 bases and J 5 bases, leaving 13 bases between the germline ends. These data originate in a study of early T cells in non-severe SARS-CoV-2 infection. Study summary: Sequencing targeted bulk RNA from unsorted whole blood, leaving chains unpaired.

Study-level points and caveats: CD4 and private specificities were missed by VDJdb matching, which favored anti-spike CD8 responses.

Individual cDNA molecules were tagged with unique molecular identifiers. TCRdb re-called the 5' RACE reads through MiXCR, storing one row per CDR3 protein. Counted here are about 55,000 distinct CDR3 sequences, under 8.5% occurring once; the ten biggest clones make up about 5.9%. This clonotype originated in an adult who was a healthcare worker with PCR-confirmed SARS-CoV-2 infection or an uninfected control (not recorded which). This material consisted of whole blood, taken at baseline. The gene calls are TRBV6-6 and TRBJ2-7; possibly TRBD1 for D (6 bases). The CDR3, as DNA: TGTGCCAGCAGTTACGGGGACCCAGGGGACGAGCAGTACTTC. It translates to CASSYGDPGDEQYF.